A single sample is the source of the 27 T cell receptor beta chains below, sequenced in a study of post-analysis software for immune sequencing data. Their antigen targets remain unknown. Points from the study as a whole: The study found TRBV5-6, TRBV5-1 and TRBV20-1 among five or six TRBV segments more frequent in patients than controls.

Sequencing libraries made from TCR beta cDNA carried unique molecular identifiers. MiXCR, applied by TCRdb to the PCR reads, yields one record per CDR3 protein. The sample holds almost 700,000 distinct CDR3 sequences, 59% seen once. Specimen: blood. These receptors were taken from a girl aged 2 to 10 with multiple sclerosis.

In DNA, the CDR3 is TGTGCCAGCAGTTCGCCTCTACCAGCGGGCACAGATACGCAGTATTTT. As protein: CASSSPLPAGTDTQYF. The chain links TRBV6-2 or TRBV6-3 to TRBJ2-3; possibly TRBD2 for D (5 bases). V was trimmed by 4 bases and J by 1 base, leaving 15 bases between them. CDR1 MNHEY and CDR2 SVGEGT come from the germline V gene. The CDR3 sequence is 16 residues long.

The CDR3 DNA reads as TGTGCCTGGAGACGGGGTGGGGACACTGAAGCTTTCTTT. Residues: CAWRRGGDTEAFF. The chain combines TRBV30 with TRBJ1-1; D gene unclear. Germline-derived CDR1 and CDR2 are GTSNPN and SVGIG (reference sequence). There are 13 residues in the CDR3. V was cut by 3 bases and J by 3 bases, with 11 bases left in between.

This clonotype occurred many times. The rearrangement links TRBV29-1 to TRBJ2-5; 9 bases fit TRBD2. The CDR3 spans 14 residues. Trimming at V came to 1 base and at J to 2 bases, leaving 2 bases not matched to a gene. CDR1 SQVTM and CDR2 ANQGSEA come from the germline V gene. The CDR3 is CSVEGGRGQETQYF. CDR3 DNA sequence: TGCAGCGTTGAAGGCGGGAGGGGACAAGAGACCCAGTACTTC.

The genes are TRBV6-5 and TRBJ2-5; D unresolved. The CDR3 runs to 13 residues. With 1 base removed from V and 5 bases from J, the gap between germline ends came to 8 bases. CDR1 MNHEY and CDR2 SVGAGI come from the germline V gene. CDR3 in amino acids: CASSYWVGETQYF. CDR3 DNA: TGTGCCAGCAGTTACTGGGTGGGCGAGACCCAGTACTTC.

The chain has TRBV5-1 and TRBJ1-1, with a tentative D call TRBD1 (5 bases). The CDR3 has 15 residues. Deletions cut 1 base from V and 10 bases from J, with 20 bases between. CDR1 is SGHRS, CDR2 YFSETQ, per germline. The CDR3 region is CASSLRLEGTGRAFF. Here the CDR3 DNA reads TGCGCCAGCAGCTTGAGGCTCGAGGGGACGGGGCGAGCTTTCTTT.

The V call is TRBV5-1, the J call TRBJ2-3; the D gene is possibly TRBD2 (5 bases). Germline CDR1 reads SGHRS; CDR2 reads YFSETQ. There are 14 residues in the CDR3. V shed 1 base and J shed 6 bases, with 12 bases lying between them. The CDR3 DNA reads TGCGCCAGCAGCTTGTTTCCGGGAAAGGATACGCAGTATTTT. Its translation: CASSLFPGKDTQYF.

This clonotype was detected only a few times. V is TRBV2 and J is TRBJ2-3; D possibly corresponds to TRBD2 (5 bases). V was shortened by 4 bases and J by 4 bases, with 12 bases between the two germline ends. The germline V gene has CDR1 SNHLY and CDR2 FYNNEI. The CDR3 runs to 14 residues. CDR3 sequence reads: CASSVIASSDTQYF. The DNA for the CDR3 is TGTGCCAGCAGTGTCATAGCGAGTTCAGATACGCAGTATTTT.

This clonotype was counted once. The chain has TRBV12-3 or TRBV12-4 and TRBJ2-1, with unresolved D. The CDR3 is 12 residues long. Trimming removed 3 bases from V and 10 bases from J, with 10 bases in between. CDR3 region: CASSLIGLEQFF. The CDR3 nucleotides read TGTGCCAGCAGTTTGATCGGCCTCGAGCAGTTCTTC.

This clonotype has a handful of counts. This chain connects TRBV3-1 to TRBJ1-2; D might be TRBD1 (5 bases). V lost 7 bases to trimming and J lost 8 bases, with 20 bases between them. The V gene's germline CDR1 is LGHDT and CDR2 YNNKEL (reference sequence). The CDR3 runs to 14 residues. CDR3 amino acids: CASTSISGTGGYTF. In DNA form, the CDR3 reads TGTGCCAGCACCTCCATTTCAGGTACAGGAGGCTACACCTTC.

This sequence joins TRBV4-2 and TRBJ2-5, with D maybe TRBD1 (5 bases). Germline CDR1 and CDR2: LGHNA and YNFKEQ. The CDR3 sequence is 16 residues long. V dropped 1 base and J dropped 0 bases, with 12 bases sitting between them. In DNA, the CDR3 is TGTGCCAGCAGCCAAGGCTGGGGCAGGGACCAAGAGACCCAGTACTTC. Translation gives CASSQGWGRDQETQYF.

V usage is TRBV7-2 and J usage is TRBJ2-3; possibly TRBD2 for D (5 bases). The CDR3 sequence is 16 residues long. Trimming stripped 1 base from V and 4 bases from J, with 15 bases between. Germline CDR1 SGHTA, CDR2 FQGNSA. CDR3 residues: CASSLGLAINADTQYF. DNA for the CDR3: TGTGCCAGCAGCTTAGGTCTAGCAATCAATGCAGATACGCAGTATTTT.

In its sample, this clonotype was seen a few times. The DNA of the CDR3 is TGCGCCAGCAACGAACTAGCGGCCTACAATGAGCAGTTCTTC. The encoded protein is CASNELAAYNEQFF. V gene TRBV10-2 combines with J gene TRBJ2-1, with 8 bases matching TRBD2. The V segment lost 7 bases and the J segment 2 bases; nucleotides outside the gene matches: 4. Germline V gene sequence: CDR1 WSHSY, CDR2 SAAADI. The CDR3 extends over 14 amino acids.

With respect to this clonotype: A read error may produce the germline difference seen at one junction end. The V gene is TRBV6-2 or TRBV6-3, the J gene TRBJ2-1, with TRBD2 matching 13 bases. CDR1 is MNHEY and CDR2 is SVGEGT in the germline V gene. This CDR3 has 17 amino acids. The CDR3 bases are TGTGCCAACAGTTTACAACTAGCGGGGGGGCCCCAGAATGAGCAGTTCTTC. This translates into CANSLQLAGGPQNEQFF.

This sequence joins TRBV3-1 and TRBJ2-7, with 15 nucleotides matching TRBD2. CDR3 length: 18 amino acids. The V gene's germline CDR1 is LGHDT and CDR2 YNNKEL (reference sequence). V lost 0 bases, J lost 2 bases, and 5 bases stayed unmatched. CDR3 in amino acids: CASSQEGTSGRTTYEQYF. The CDR3 DNA is TGTGCCAGCAGCCAAGAGGGGACTAGCGGGAGGACGACCTACGAGCAGTACTTC.

This clonotype occurred a few times. The gene calls are TRBV20-1 and TRBJ2-3; D might be TRBD2 (6 bases). This CDR3 comprises 16 residues. Trimming removed 6 bases at V and 0 bases at J, with 19 bases between. Germline CDR1 DFQATT, CDR2 SNEGSKA (reference sequence). Here the CDR3 DNA reads TGCAGTGCCACCGGGACTCCCGTCCCTAGCACAGATACGCAGTATTTT. Protein sequence: CSATGTPVPSTDTQYF.

The table lists this clonotype with a few counts. V and J are TRBV15 and TRBJ2-3; D is uncertain. CDR3 size: 15 residues. V lost 0 bases to trimming and J lost 0 bases, with 7 bases between them. CDR1 and CDR2 (germline): LNHNV, YYDKDF (reference sequence). CDR3: CATSREYPSTDTQYF. The CDR3 bases are TGTGCCACCAGCAGAGAGTACCCTAGCACAGATACGCAGTATTTT.

V and J are TRBV2 and TRBJ2-1; TRBD1 aligns across 9 bases. Germline assignment: CDR1 SNHLY and CDR2 FYNNEI. The junction had 5 bases not matched to a gene; V was cut back by 7 bases and J by 10 bases. The CDR3 is made up of 12 amino acids. The CDR3 coding sequence is TGTGCCAGCACCCGGGACAGGGTCGAGCAGTTCTTC. This codes for CASTRDRVEQFF.

The chain carries TRBV14 and TRBJ1-2; D perhaps matches TRBD1 (6 bases). V was trimmed by 1 base and J by 7 bases, leaving 13 bases between them. Germline V gives CDR1 SGHDN, CDR2 FVKESK. This CDR3 is 14 amino acids long. CDR3 in DNA: TGTGCCAGCAGCCAAGCGAACCAGGGGTTTGGCTACACCTTC. Translating gives CASSQANQGFGYTF.

This clonotype was found a few times. Germline is not matched at one junction end, which may reflect a read error. The chain recombines TRBV12-3 or TRBV12-4 with TRBJ2-3; D could derive from TRBD1 or TRBD2 (6 bases each). The CDR3 length is 14 residues. The CDR3 loop is CASSRQEGTGTQYF. CDR3 DNA: TGTGCCAGCTCCCGACAGGAGGGCACAGGTACGCAGTATTTT.

The CDR3 spells CASSPRTRGYRETQYF. CDR3 coding DNA: TGTGCCAGCAGCCCGCGGACTCGGGGGTACCGAGAGACCCAGTACTTC. This chain connects TRBV7-8 to TRBJ2-5, with D possibly matching TRBD2 (6 bases). The CDR3 is 16 amino acids. Germline CDR1 SGHVS, CDR2 FQNEAQ. V was clipped by 5 bases and J by 4 bases, with 20 bases between them.

The chain has TRBV13 and TRBJ1-2; possible D gene TRBD1, 5 bases. V dropped 6 bases and J dropped 4 bases, with 15 bases sitting between them. Germline values: CDR1 PRHDT, CDR2 FYEKMQ (reference sequence). This CDR3 is 14 amino acids long. In nucleotides, the CDR3 is TGTGCCAGCAGACGATCCGGGACCATCTATGGCTACACCTTC. This translates into CASRRSGTIYGYTF.

This chain links TRBV19 with TRBJ2-1; TRBD2 matches 10 bases. Germline V gene lookup returns CDR1 LNHDA and CDR2 SQIVND (reference sequence). Losses at the gene ends were 5 bases for V and 6 bases for J; bases not matched to a gene: 10. CDR3 length equals 16 residues. CDR3 nucleotide sequence: TGTGCCAGTAGTTCCGATACTAGCGGGGTAATCAATGAGCAGTTCTTC. Its protein product is CASSSDTSGVINEQFF.

The gene calls are TRBV7-9 and TRBJ2-4; D may match TRBD1 or TRBD2 (5 bases each). The CDR3 has 17 residues. Germline CDR1 reads SEHNR; CDR2 reads FQNEAQ (reference sequence). Deletions cut 3 bases from V and 1 base from J, with 16 bases between. In DNA, the CDR3 is TGTGCCAGCAGCTTGGGGCTTAGTCGAGGGGCCAAAAACATTCAGTACTTC. Translated, it gives CASSLGLSRGAKNIQYF.

This chain links TRBV27 with TRBJ2-1; tentative D call: TRBD1 (5 bases). V was shortened by 2 bases and J by 5 bases, with 7 bases between the two germline ends. CDR3 length: 13 residues. Germline lookup yields CDR1 MNHEY and CDR2 SMNVEV (reference sequence). The CDR3 bases are TGTGCCAGCAGTTTAGACAGACACAATGAGCAGTTCTTC. Encoded protein: CASSLDRHNEQFF.

As regards this clonotype: The junction differs from germline at one of its ends, possibly a read error. The V and J genes are TRBV2 and TRBJ2-3; TRBD2 agrees at 7 bases. The CDR3 contains 14 residues. Germline V lookup: CDR1 SNHLY, CDR2 FYNNEI. CDR3 region: CASSEAGFTDTQYF. In DNA, the CDR3 is TGTGCCAGCAGCGAAGCGGGGTTCACAGATACGCAGTATTTT.

The chain couples TRBV20-1 to TRBJ2-4; TRBD2 aligns across 12 bases. V gave up 0 bases and J gave up 1 base; unmatched junction bases: 7. The CDR3 runs to 18 residues. CDR1 and CDR2 (germline): DFQATT, SNEGSKA (reference sequence). The CDR3 DNA is TGCAGTGCTAGAGATGTACGGGGACTAGCGGGCGCCAAAAACATTCAGTACTTC. This encodes CSARDVRGLAGAKNIQYF.

This clonotype was detected a few times. The chain links TRBV10-3 to TRBJ2-1, with 10 bases that match TRBD2. Germline V lookup: CDR1 ENHRY, CDR2 SYGVKD. CDR3 length: 16 amino acids. With V trimmed by 0 bases and J by 8 bases, 7 bases remained unmatched. CDR3 sequence (DNA): TGTGCCATCAGTGAGTCGAGTAGCGGGAGGTGGGATGAGCAGTTCTTC. It specifies CAISESSSGRWDEQFF.